This T cell receptor beta chain is from a study of T cell changes during pregnancy in multiple sclerosis. With V trimmed by 6 bases and J by 9 bases, 3 bases remained unmatched. From germline, CDR1 is SQVTM and CDR2 ANQGSEA. There are 12 residues in the CDR3. Assay used: immunoSEQ multiplex PCR; TCRdb lists only in-frame clones, some missing. The data hold some 100,000 clones, with almost 95% observed a single time. The receptor was isolated from a female donor with multiple sclerosis, enrolled in a pregnancy study. The sample consisted of peripheral blood, taken before pregnancy. V and J are TRBV29-1 and TRBJ2-1; TRBD2 agrees at 12 bases. The CDR3 loop reads CSVVTSGSEQFF. DNA of the CDR3: TGCAGCGTGGTGACTAGCGGGAGTGAGCAGTTCTTC.